A single count supports the clone carrying this T cell receptor beta chain. Its target is unknown. The sample comes from a study of cytomegalovirus exposure and HLA in healthy donors. Points from the study as a whole: Common viral pathogens (according to a later analysis) appeared linked to several of the most significant clusters.

The PCR ran on 60 Vbeta and 13 Jbeta primers. The repertoire was sequenced with immunoSEQ multiplex PCR; TCRdb's copy has only in-frame clones and lacks some. Here the sample spans under 110,000 clones, about three quarters being singletons. The CDR3 covers 12 residues. Germline-derived CDR1 and CDR2 are MDHEN and SYDVKM. The germline V and J ends were trimmed by 2 bases and 6 bases, with 8 bases remaining between them. The chain joins TRBV28 to TRBJ2-7; tentatively, D is TRBD2 (5 bases). This clonotype was sampled from a boy between 10 and 17 years old in good health and CMV-seronegative. The sample consisted of PBMCs. CDR3 DNA sequence: TGTGCCAGCAGTTTACGAGGGCGCGAGCAGTACTTC. Translation: CASSLRGREQYF.